The 18 T cell receptor beta chains below come from one sample, sequenced in a study of graft-versus-host responses after intestinal transplantation. Antigens of these TCRs are unknown. Some clones are missing from TCRdb's copy, which holds only in-frame ones; the method was immunoSEQ multiplex PCR. The data show 95,000 to 130,000 clones, with about nine tenths seen just once and about 0.18% held by the top ten. This sample comprised unstimulated CD4+ T cells sorted from spleen or lymph node cells, obtained before intestinal transplant. These receptors all come from a human donor who received an intestinal transplant.

The gene calls are TRBV4-1 and TRBJ1-1; possibly TRBD1 for D (5 bases). Germline loops: CDR1 MGHRA, CDR2 YSYEKL. The CDR3 spans 16 residues. V was cut by 3 bases and J by 0 bases, with 14 bases left in between. The CDR3 here is CASSHIERGMNTEAFF. The CDR3 bases are TGCGCCAGCAGCCATATCGAAAGGGGCATGAACACTGAAGCTTTCTTT.

In DNA form, the CDR3 reads TGTGCCAGCAGCCCTAGGACAGGTAGCTACGAGCAGTACTTC. Residues: CASSPRTGSYEQYF. The chain carries TRBV2 and TRBJ2-7; the match to TRBD1 covers 7 bases. The CDR3 contains 14 residues. Germline V gives CDR1 SNHLY, CDR2 FYNNEI. V dropped 6 bases and J dropped 3; count of bases not matched to a gene: 8.

CDR3 region: CASSLTGVEGDTQYF. Here the CDR3 DNA reads TGTGCCAGCAGTTTAACGGGAGTGGAGGGAGATACGCAGTATTTT. The rearrangement links TRBV28 to TRBJ2-3, with D maybe TRBD2 (6 bases). The CDR3 loop spans 15 amino acids. Trimming removed 2 bases from V and 5 bases from J, with 14 bases in between. The germline gives CDR1 MDHEN, CDR2 SYDVKM. Full variable domain (outside the CDR3, taken from reference TRBV28 and TRBJ2-3): DVKVTQSSRYLVKRTGEKVFLECVQDMDHENMFWYRQDPGLGLRLIYFSYDVKMKEKGDIPEGYSVSREKKERFSLILESASTNQTSMYLCASSLTGVEGDTQYFGPGTRLTVL.

J is TRBJ2-3 and V is TRBV5-5; D is possibly TRBD2 (6 bases). The V gene lost 7 bases and the J gene lost 8 bases, with 20 bases spanning the gap. Germline V lookup: CDR1 SGHKS, CDR2 YYEKEE (reference sequence). The CDR3 covers 14 residues. The CDR3 DNA reads as TGTGCCAGCGGGCGGGGCCCCGAGGGGTCTACGCAGTATTTT. Its translation: CASGRGPEGSTQYF. Combining the CDR3 with reference TRBV5-5 and TRBJ2-3 gives the whole variable domain DAGVTQSPTHLIKTRGQQVTLRCSPISGHKSVSWYQQVLGQGPQFIFQYYEKEERGRGNFPDRFSARQFPNYSSELNVNALLLGDSALYLCASGRGPEGSTQYFGPGTRLTVL.

The chain has TRBV6-5 and TRBJ2-7, with D possibly TRBD2 on 6 matching bases. Looked up from germline, CDR1 is MNHEY and CDR2 is SVGAGI. CDR3 length: 10 residues. With 10 bases removed from V and 7 bases from J, the gap between germline ends came to 11 bases. The CDR3, as DNA: TGTGCCACCCGGGGGAGGGAGCAGTACTTC. As protein: CATRGREQYF.

The chain recombines TRBV4-3 with TRBJ2-3; 7 nucleotides line up with TRBD2. With V trimmed by 1 base and J by 2 bases, 6 bases remained unmatched. Per germline, CDR1 LGHNA and CDR2 YSLEER. CDR3 length: 16 residues. The CDR3 region is CASSQVQAGTTDTQYF. The CDR3 DNA follows: TGCGCCAGCAGCCAAGTTCAAGCGGGGACCACAGATACGCAGTATTTT.

The chain's CDR3 is CASSLVQGSGEQFF. DNA for the CDR3: TGCGCCAGCAGCTTGGTACAGGGATCGGGTGAGCAGTTCTTC. V is TRBV5-1 and J is TRBJ2-1; the D gene is possibly TRBD1 (6 bases). Germline CDR1 is SGHRS and CDR2 is YFSETQ. V was cut by 0 bases and J by 9 bases, with 13 bases left in between. This CDR3 spans 14 amino acids.

The chain uses TRBV5-1 and TRBJ2-1, with TRBD2 matching over 11 bases. CDR3 length: 16 residues. Germline trimming cut 3 bases from V and 6 bases from J; bases unmatched to any gene: 8. Looked up from germline, CDR1 is SGHRS and CDR2 is YFSETQ. This CDR3 is CASSSLAGASSNEQFF. CDR3 DNA: TGCGCCAGCAGCTCACTAGCGGGGGCTTCGAGCAATGAGCAGTTCTTC.

This rearrangement joins TRBV29-1 to TRBJ1-2; no firm D call. Germline CDR1 SQVTM, CDR2 ANQGSEA. V was trimmed by 3 bases and J by 2 bases, leaving 19 bases between them. This CDR3 is built from 16 residues. CDR3 sequence: CSVDMFTRGLNYGYTF. The DNA of the CDR3 is TGCAGCGTTGACATGTTTACGCGCGGGTTAAACTATGGCTACACCTTC.

The rearrangement links TRBV9 to TRBJ1-4; D is ambiguous. Germline V gene lookup returns CDR1 SGDLS and CDR2 YYNGEE. The CDR3 totals 15 residues. V was pared by 2 bases and J by 4 bases, with 12 bases between. CDR3 sequence reads: CASSVSVGSNEKLFF. CDR3 nucleotide sequence: TGTGCCAGCAGCGTTTCAGTGGGGAGTAATGAAAAACTGTTTTTT.

The V and J genes are TRBV9 and TRBJ2-3; 10 nucleotides align to TRBD2. The CDR3 runs to 16 residues. With 1 base clipped from V and 3 bases from J, the junction kept 5 bases outside the gene matches. Germline V gene lookup returns CDR1 SGDLS and CDR2 YYNGEE. DNA of the CDR3: TGTGCCAGCAGCGTATCTAGCGGGAGAGGTACAGATACGCAGTATTTT. It encodes CASSVSSGRGTDTQYF.

The chain links TRBV11-2 to TRBJ1-3; TRBD1 matches 7 bases. The V gene's germline CDR1 is SGHAT and CDR2 FQNNGV. The CDR3 totals 15 residues. The J segment lost 4 bases and the V segment lost 6 bases, leaving 9 bases of the junction unmatched. The DNA of the CDR3 is TGTGCCAGCAGTGACATAAGGGGGCCCGGAAACACCATATATTTT. This translates into CASSDIRGPGNTIYF.

This sequence joins TRBV9 and TRBJ2-3; tentatively, D is TRBD1 (5 bases). CDR3 length equals 17 residues. V lost 0 bases, J lost 3 bases, and 17 bases lay in between. Germline V CDR1 and CDR2: SGDLS, YYNGEE. The chain's CDR3 is CASSVDRAGPATDTQYF. The DNA for the CDR3 is TGTGCCAGCAGCGTAGATCGTGCAGGGCCGGCGACAGATACGCAGTATTTT.

This rearrangement joins TRBV5-1 to TRBJ2-4; a possible D gene is TRBD2 (5 bases). The V gene lost 0 bases and the J gene lost 0 bases, with 13 bases spanning the gap. This CDR3 contains 17 residues. The germline V gene has CDR1 SGHRS and CDR2 YFSETQ. CDR3 DNA: TGCGCCAGCAGCTTGGGGAGCCGGACTCTAGCCAAAAACATTCAGTACTTC. It is translated as CASSLGSRTLAKNIQYF.

This rearrangement joins TRBV28 to TRBJ1-3; D possibly corresponds to TRBD1 (5 bases). The CDR3 spans 15 residues. V was cut by 8 bases and J by 0 bases, with 14 bases left in between. The germline V gene encodes CDR1 MDHEN and CDR2 SYDVKM. CDR3 nucleotides: TGTGCCAGCGGGGGGACCTCCAGCTCTGGAAACACCATATATTTT. Protein: CASGGTSSSGNTIYF.

The rearrangement links TRBV5-1 to TRBJ1-1; 7 bases map to TRBD1. Losses at the gene ends were 4 bases for V and 1 base for J; bases not matched to a gene: 4. CDR1 SGHRS and CDR2 YFSETQ come from the germline V gene. This CDR3 is built from 14 residues. The CDR3 here is CASSGGTANTEAFF. DNA for the CDR3: TGCGCCAGCAGCGGAGGGACAGCGAACACTGAAGCTTTCTTT.

The chain has TRBV7-9 and TRBJ2-1; the D is unclear. The V and J ends lost 5 bases and 3 bases respectively, with 17 bases between them. Germline lookup yields CDR1 SEHNR and CDR2 FQNEAQ (reference sequence). This CDR3 contains 16 residues. CDR3 sequence: CASSLRALPNYNEQFF. The CDR3 DNA is TGTGCCAGCAGCCTTAGAGCCCTACCGAACTACAATGAGCAGTTCTTC.

The chain has TRBV30 and TRBJ2-2; D gene unclear. V was pared by 2 bases and J by 1 base, with 5 bases between. This CDR3 is 13 amino acids long. Germline CDR1 is GTSNPN and CDR2 is SVGIG (reference sequence). CDR3 in amino acids: CAWSTGNTGELFF. For the CDR3, the DNA is TGTGCCTGGAGTACGGGGAACACCGGGGAGCTGTTTTTT.